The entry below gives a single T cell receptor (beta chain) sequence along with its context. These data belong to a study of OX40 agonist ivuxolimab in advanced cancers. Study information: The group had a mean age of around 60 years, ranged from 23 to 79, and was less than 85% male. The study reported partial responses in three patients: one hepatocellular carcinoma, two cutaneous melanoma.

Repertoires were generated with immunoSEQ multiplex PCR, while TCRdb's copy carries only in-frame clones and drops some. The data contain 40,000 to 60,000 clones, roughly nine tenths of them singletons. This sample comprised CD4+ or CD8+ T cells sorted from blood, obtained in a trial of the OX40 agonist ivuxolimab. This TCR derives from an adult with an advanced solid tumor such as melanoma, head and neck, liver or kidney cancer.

DNA for the CDR3: TGTGCCAGCAGTCTGAGCTCCGGGACAGCCAATTCACCCCTCCACTTT. This translates into CASSLSSGTANSPLHF. V usage is TRBV28 and J usage is TRBJ1-6; 7 bases align to TRBD1. The CDR3 covers 16 residues. Unmatched junction bases numbered 11, after V lost 5 bases and J lost 7 bases. Germline loops: CDR1 MDHEN, CDR2 SYDVKM.